This is a list of T cell receptor beta chains from one sample in a study of T-cell reconstitution after alpha-beta-depleted transplantation in children. TCRdb re-called the PCR reads through MiXCR, storing one row per CDR3 protein. The profile shows 500,000 or so distinct CDR3 sequences, approximately 32% of them singletons. The material sequenced was PBMCs from the stem cell graft donor, taken from the stem cell graft. These receptors came from a human donor who donated a stem cell graft to a child with aplastic anemia. Each CDR3 is given with its conserved first and last residue. Fields, in order: J gene, V gene, CDR3 protein.

TRBJ2-5	TRBV18	CASSPGAVQETQYF
TRBJ2-3	TRBV6-1	CASSEREIADTQYF
TRBJ1-5	TRBV29-1	CSVEQGGDQPQHF
TRBJ1-3	TRBV6-1	CASSGTGVPGQGTIYF
TRBJ2-1	TRBV20-1	CSARDLDGSSYNEQFF
TRBJ2-5	TRBV23-1	CASSKCPAGEGETQYF
TRBJ2-7	TRBV20-1	CSAANWPYEQYF
TRBJ1-5	TRBV1	CASRPPGQGPSEPQHF
TRBJ1-1	TRBV12-3/TRBV12-4	CASTNPRVSEAFF
TRBJ1-1	TRBV18	CASSQLPPLLGTGFPNTEAFF
TRBJ2-5	TRBV6-2/TRBV6-3	CASSFGGRIQETQYF
TRBJ2-7	TRBV29-1	CSVEDQQPYEQYF
TRBJ2-1	TRBV7-2	CASSFTSGREAGNEQFF
TRBJ1-1	TRBV27	CASSSWGNTEAFF
TRBJ2-1	TRBV18	CASSPVGYNEQFF
TRBJ2-3	TRBV6-2/TRBV6-3	CASKTKEGSGSADTQYF
TRBJ2-1	TRBV6-1	CASRSGLAERYNEQFF
TRBJ2-1	TRBV18	CASSPPGRGSYNEQFF
TRBJ1-3	TRBV15	CATSRTLAAGNTIYF
TRBJ1-2	TRBV6-5	CASSYSFRNNYGYTF
TRBJ2-4	TRBV4-2	CASSQELAGGLSKNIQYF
TRBJ2-1	TRBV24-1	CATSDRLAGVINEQFF
TRBJ2-3	TRBV5-1	CASSLAGPGATDTQYF
TRBJ1-6	TRBV12-3/TRBV12-4	CASSFDRYNSPLHF
TRBJ2-5	TRBV12-3/TRBV12-4	CASSPGTGVGVETQYF
TRBJ1-2	TRBV6-5	CASTTRGYGYTF
TRBJ2-5	TRBV6-5	CASSYTGGYQETQYF
TRBJ2-7	TRBV20-1	CSARDSQRGISYEQYF
TRBJ2-1	TRBV10-3	CAISRNNEQFF
TRBJ1-6	TRBV7-2	CASSLSGQGSDSPLHF
TRBJ1-2	TRBV27	CASSLTWDYGYTF
TRBJ2-6	TRBV28	CASRDSPSGANVLTF
TRBJ1-4	TRBV5-1	CASSLARDRGEKLFF
TRBJ2-2	TRBV19	CASSKMTGPGELFF
TRBJ2-3	TRBV5-1	CASSPGGRSTDTQYF
TRBJ1-1	TRBV12-3/TRBV12-4	CASRGDPEAFF